The clone carrying this T cell receptor (beta chain) was detected a few times. What it binds is not known. This record comes from a study of cytomegalovirus exposure and HLA in healthy donors. Study-wide findings and caveats: Researchers catalogued over 150 TCR beta chains as cytomegalovirus-associated.

The V end lost 7 bases, the J end lost 4 bases, and 14 bases lay between the germline ends. There are 14 residues in the CDR3. Germline values: CDR1 MNHNS, CDR2 SASEGT. Vbeta (60) and Jbeta (13) primers were used in the PCR. Assay: immunoSEQ multiplex PCR; the TCRdb copy retains only in-frame clones and omits some. The table has roughly 130,000 clones, around 66% seen once; the top ten hold roughly 6%. The sequence derives from a woman aged 55-69 years in good health and CMV-seronegative. V and J are TRBV6-1 and TRBJ1-5; maybe TRBD1 (5 bases). The source material was PBMCs. CDR3 sequence: CASTPGGGNQPQHF. Here the CDR3 DNA reads TGTGCCAGCACTCCGGGGGGTGGGAATCAGCCCCAGCATTTT.